This entry describes one T cell receptor beta chain. This entry belongs to a study of blood T cell repertoires in COVID-19. Overall study context: Sites in the United States, Italy and Spain provided acute and convalescent COVID-19 samples. PBMCs, B-cell-depleted T cells, or T cells provided the cDNA or gDNA that made up the material.

Per germline, CDR1 MNHEY and CDR2 SMNVEV (reference sequence). V trimming: 6 bases; J trimming: 3 bases; junction bases outside the gene matches: 2. The CDR3 has 14 amino acids. Per the authors' pipeline: Reference gene primers were amplified, and this amplification served to estimate nucleated cell counts. TCRdb's table, derived via immunoSEQ multiplex PCR, lists solely in-frame clones and lacks some. The DNA was the basis for D and trimming; V, J and clone size are from that table. The sample records a few hundred thousand clones, roughly 90% being singletons. The chain is built from TRBV27 and TRBJ2-1; 10 nucleotides match TRBD2. The receptor was isolated from a man aged 25-45 years with acute or convalescent COVID-19. Sequencing input: peripheral blood. The CDR3 sequence: CASSGLAVYNEQFF. In nucleotides, the CDR3 is TGTGCCAGCAGCGGACTAGCGGTCTACAATGAGCAGTTCTTC.